Presented here are 27 T cell receptor beta chains from one specimen sequenced in a study of T cells in Graves' hyperthyroidism and ophthalmopathy. TCR beta CDR3 regions were amplified from RNA. First-round RT-PCR with HTBI primers amplified the TCR CDR3 region. TCRdb called the multiplex PCR reads again in MiXCR, with one record for every CDR3 protein. The profile covers about 610,000 distinct CDR3 sequences, with roughly 15% appearing a single time and approximately 4.3% taken by the ten largest. The sequencing input was blood. These receptors were collected from a woman between 40 and 55 years old with Graves' ophthalmopathy.

The chain recombines TRBV6-1 with TRBJ1-5; 8 nucleotides align to TRBD1. The CDR3 covers 15 residues. Losses at the gene ends were 6 bases for V and 5 bases for J; bases not matched to a gene: 9. Germline lookup yields CDR1 MNHNS and CDR2 SASEGT. CDR3 region: CASRKDRAGDQPQHF. The CDR3 nucleotides are TGTGCCAGCAGGAAGGACAGGGCGGGCGATCAGCCCCAGCATTTT.

This clonotype was observed many times. V gene TRBV5-1 combines with J gene TRBJ1-3; D ambiguous. The CDR3 consists of 16 residues. The V end was cut by 0 bases, the J end by 0 bases, with 10 bases between. Germline CDR1 SGHRS, CDR2 YFSETQ. This CDR3 is CASSLGSVGSGNTIYF. The CDR3 DNA is TGCGCCAGCAGCTTGGGGTCGGTTGGCTCTGGAAACACCATATATTTT.

This clonotype was seen a handful of times. V gene TRBV28 combines with J gene TRBJ1-2; a possible D gene is TRBD1 (6 bases). V was shortened by 10 bases and J by 2 bases, with 8 bases between the two germline ends. This CDR3 comprises 11 residues. CDR1 and CDR2 (germline): MDHEN, SYDVKM. CDR3 sequence: CANGGNYGYTF. As DNA, the CDR3 is TGTGCCAACGGGGGCAACTATGGCTACACCTTC.

This clonotype was counted many times. This sequence joins TRBV24-1 and TRBJ2-5; 9 nucleotides line up with TRBD2. The germline gives CDR1 KGHDR, CDR2 SFDVKD. V lost 1 base, J lost 4 bases, and 15 bases stayed unmatched. This CDR3 spans 19 amino acids. The CDR3 protein is CATSDFKAGGPSGRETQYF. CDR3 coding DNA: TGTGCCACCAGTGATTTTAAGGCGGGAGGGCCCTCAGGCCGAGAGACCCAGTACTTC.

The V and J genes are TRBV12-3 or TRBV12-4 and TRBJ1-5; D unresolved. V lost 6 bases and J lost 5, with 17 bases in between. This CDR3 has 15 amino acids. Here the CDR3 reads CASSQTRAWDQPQHF. CDR3 in DNA: TGTGCCAGCAGCCAAACCCGGGCCTGGGATCAGCCCCAGCATTTT.

Notes on this clonotype: A much more abundant neighbour one base away suggests this may be a read error. The V call is TRBV30, the J call TRBJ2-5; D gene ambiguous. The CDR3 runs 12 residues. Germline loops: CDR1 GTSNPN, CDR2 SVGIG (reference sequence). The CDR3 DNA reads TGTGCCTGGAGTGTCACAGAAGAGATCCAGTACTTC. Its protein product is CAWSVTEEIQYF.

This clonotype was seen at least ten times. The chain employs TRBV7-9 and TRBJ2-5; 9 bases fit TRBD1. The CDR3 spans 16 residues. Trimming removed 5 bases from V and 5 bases from J; junction bases left unmatched: 12. Per the germline V gene, CDR1 is SEHNR and CDR2 is FQNEAQ (reference sequence). In DNA, the CDR3 is TGTGCCAGCAGCCCTCTTGCGGGACAGGGTTCCGAGACCCAGTACTTC. Translated: CASSPLAGQGSETQYF.

This clonotype was seen a handful of times. V is TRBV4-3 and J is TRBJ2-7; weak D call: TRBD2 (5 bases). The V gene's germline CDR1 is LGHNA and CDR2 YSLEER. This CDR3 comprises 15 residues. V lost 1 base to trimming and J lost 0 bases, with 10 bases between them. The CDR3 loop reads CASSQAASSSYEQYF. The CDR3 DNA reads as TGCGCCAGCAGCCAAGCGGCTAGCAGCTCCTACGAGCAGTACTTC.

This clonotype was counted ten times or more. A read error may produce the germline difference seen at one junction end. The rearrangement uses TRBV29-1 and TRBJ2-1; weak D call: TRBD2 (5 bases). The CDR3 is 14 residues long. Germline V gene lookup returns CDR1 SQVTM and CDR2 ANQGSEA. The CDR3 region has the DNA TGCAGCGTAGAAGCGGCTAAGACTAACAATGAGCAGTTCTTC. This translates into CSVEAAKTNNEQFF.

This clonotype came up many times. The chain has TRBV10-3 and TRBJ2-5; D gene uncertain. The germline V and J ends were trimmed by 2 bases and 3 bases, with 4 bases remaining between them. From germline, CDR1 is ENHRY and CDR2 SYGVKD. The CDR3 runs 12 residues. For the CDR3, the DNA is TGTGCCATCAGTGAGGGCGAAGAGACCCAGTACTTC. This translates into CAISEGEETQYF.

Ten or more counts support this clonotype. The gene calls are TRBV19 and TRBJ2-5; 7 nucleotides align to TRBD2. The trim removed 1 base at V and 1 base at J, leaving 0 bases unmatched. This CDR3 has 14 residues. CDR1 and CDR2 from the germline V gene are LNHDA and SQIVND (reference sequence). In nucleotides, the CDR3 is TGTGCCAGTAGTATAGGACTAGCCCAAGAGACCCAGTACTTC. Protein product: CASSIGLAQETQYF.

This clonotype was found many times. The chain employs TRBV11-1 and TRBJ2-7; weak D call: TRBD1 (6 bases). The CDR3 loop spans 16 amino acids. Germline V lookup: CDR1 SGHAT, CDR2 FQDESV (reference sequence). The V end lost 2 bases, the J end lost 0 bases, and 14 bases lay between the germline ends. Written as DNA, the CDR3 is TGTGCCAGCAGCTTATCAGGGGCAGCCAGCTCCTACGAGCAGTACTTC. Translated, it gives CASSLSGAASSYEQYF.

This clonotype was counted at least ten times. This chain links TRBV12-3 or TRBV12-4 with TRBJ2-7; D is possibly TRBD1 (6 bases). CDR3 size: 12 residues. V was shortened by 2 bases and J by 7 bases, with 9 bases between the two germline ends. CDR3 in DNA: TGTGCCAGCAGTTTACAACAGGGTGAGCAGTACTTC. The encoded protein is CASSLQQGEQYF.

This clonotype was observed many times. J is TRBJ2-7 and V is TRBV19; D is possibly TRBD1 (6 bases). The germline V and J ends were trimmed by 3 bases and 5 bases, with 11 bases remaining between them. This CDR3 has 13 residues. Germline V gene data show CDR1 as LNHDA and CDR2 as SQIVND (reference sequence). This chain's CDR3 is CASSMGAGDEQYF. Here the CDR3 DNA reads TGTGCCAGTAGTATGGGCGCAGGGGACGAGCAGTACTTC.

This clonotype came up many times. V is TRBV19 and J is TRBJ1-1; 7 bases fit TRBD1. The V gene end was trimmed by 1 base and the J gene end by 4 bases; junction bases not matched to a gene: 6. The CDR3 has 15 amino acids. The germline CDR1 and CDR2 sequences are LNHDA and SQIVND (reference sequence). This CDR3 reads CASSIGQGGGTEAFF. The CDR3 DNA is TGTGCCAGTAGTATAGGCCAGGGGGGGGGCACTGAAGCTTTCTTT.

This clonotype was seen many times. The J gene is TRBJ1-2, the V gene TRBV28, with 10 nucleotides matching TRBD1. J lost 0 bases, V lost 5 bases, and 15 bases had no gene match. The CDR3 covers 19 residues. Germline V lookup: CDR1 MDHEN, CDR2 SYDVKM. CDR3 sequence reads: CASSKQRNPGQGSNYGYTF. CDR3 in DNA: TGTGCCAGCAGTAAGCAGAGGAACCCGGGACAGGGGTCTAACTATGGCTACACCTTC.

This clonotype has at least ten counts. The chain has TRBV20-1 and TRBJ2-5; TRBD2 matches 10 bases. Germline V gene sequence: CDR1 DFQATT, CDR2 SNEGSKA (reference sequence). CDR3 size: 15 residues. V lost 2 bases to trimming and J lost 4 bases; unmatched junction nucleotides: 7. The CDR3 reads CSARRASGSPETQYF. CDR3 bases: TGCAGTGCTAGACGTGCTAGCGGGAGTCCAGAGACCCAGTACTTC.

This sequence joins TRBV30 and TRBJ2-7; D is ambiguous. The CDR3 is 13 residues long. Trimming left V 3 bases short and J 7 bases short, with 16 bases between. CDR1 is GTSNPN and CDR2 is SVGIG in the germline V gene (reference sequence). CDR3 loop: CAWSASGPREQYF. CDR3 bases: TGTGCCTGGAGCGCGTCGGGCCCGAGGGAGCAGTACTTC.

The table lists this clonotype with many counts. The rearrangement uses TRBV12-3 or TRBV12-4 and TRBJ2-1, with D possibly TRBD2 on 6 matching bases. This CDR3 is 13 amino acids long. Trimming stripped 9 bases from V and 7 bases from J, with 16 bases between. The CDR3 sequence is CASTGLTLNEQFF. The CDR3 region has the DNA TGTGCCAGTACGGGACTTACTTTAAATGAGCAGTTCTTC.

In its sample, this clonotype was seen many times. The genes are TRBV20-1 and TRBJ1-1; 8 bases line up with TRBD1. V dropped 3 bases and J dropped 1; count of bases not matched to a gene: 4. This CDR3 comprises 14 residues. Germline values: CDR1 DFQATT, CDR2 SNEGSKA (reference sequence). The CDR3 DNA is TGCAGTGCTAGTATCGGGACAGGGAACACTGAAGCTTTCTTT. This sequence encodes CSASIGTGNTEAFF.

This clonotype was seen many times. The V call is TRBV7-2, the J call TRBJ2-7, with 8 bases aligning to TRBD2. Germline CDR1 SGHTA, CDR2 FQGNSA. This CDR3 region has 15 residues. V lost 6 bases, J lost 3 bases, and 10 bases stayed unmatched. In DNA form, the CDR3 reads TGTGCCAGCAGGGCTGAACCGGGGGGGAGCTACGAGCAGTACTTC. As protein: CASRAEPGGSYEQYF.

This clonotype has more than one count but fewer than ten. The chain joins TRBV18 to TRBJ1-3; tentatively, D is TRBD1 (6 bases). In germline, CDR1 is KGHSH, CDR2 LQKENI. The CDR3 is made up of 14 amino acids. V shed 1 base and J shed 7 bases, with 11 bases lying between them. The CDR3 sequence: CASSPRTTGNTIYF. The CDR3 DNA sequence: TGTGCCAGCTCACCACGAACAACAGGGAACACCATATATTTT.

This clonotype was counted ten times or more. The genes are TRBV3-1 and TRBJ2-5, with D perhaps being TRBD1 or TRBD2 (5 bases each). In germline, CDR1 is LGHDT, CDR2 YNNKEL (reference sequence). There are 16 residues in the CDR3. The germline V and J ends were trimmed by 0 bases and 4 bases, with 15 bases remaining between them. The CDR3 sequence: CASSQEERPRGETQYF. In DNA form, the CDR3 reads TGTGCCAGCAGCCAAGAGGAGCGCCCGAGGGGAGAGACCCAGTACTTC.

This clonotype has ten or more counts. V usage is TRBV20-1 and J usage is TRBJ2-5; TRBD2 is a possible D gene (5 bases). The CDR3 extends over 15 amino acids. The ends were cut back, 0 bases at V and 1 base at J, with 12 bases in the middle. Per germline, CDR1 DFQATT and CDR2 SNEGSKA (reference sequence). The CDR3 spells CSARDLEDPQETQYF. The DNA for the CDR3 is TGCAGTGCTAGAGATCTGGAGGATCCCCAAGAGACCCAGTACTTC.

In its sample, this clonotype was seen many times. CDR3 DNA: TGTGCCAGCAGCTTTAGTCTCGGGGAGCTGTTTTTT. Protein product: CASSFSLGELFF. J is TRBJ2-2 and V is TRBV7-9, with D unresolved. V lost 3 bases and J lost 7, with 6 bases in between. The CDR3 loop spans 12 amino acids. Germline V gene sequence: CDR1 SEHNR, CDR2 FQNEAQ (reference sequence).

This clonotype was seen ten or more times. The rearrangement uses TRBV10-3 and TRBJ2-7; no reliable D call. There are 14 residues in the CDR3. Trimming left V 5 bases short and J 0 bases short, with 11 bases between. Looked up from germline, CDR1 is ENHRY and CDR2 is SYGVKD. The CDR3 sequence: CAISSPISSYEQYF. Written as DNA, the CDR3 is TGTGCCATCAGTTCCCCGATAAGCTCCTACGAGCAGTACTTC.

There are a few counts of this clonotype. This chain links TRBV19 with TRBJ2-2, with D perhaps given as TRBD1 or TRBD2 (5 bases each). The V gene lost 6 bases and the J gene lost 1 base, with 12 bases spanning the gap. Germline CDR1 LNHDA, CDR2 SQIVND (reference sequence). This CDR3 has 15 amino acids. This CDR3 reads CASRPGAMNTGELFF. For the CDR3, the DNA is TGTGCCAGTAGACCCGGGGCCATGAACACCGGGGAGCTGTTTTTT.